This T cell receptor (beta chain) was found in a study of T cell responses to AZD1222 COVID-19 vaccine. Notes on the study in general: AZD1222 recipients seropositive at baseline numbered only 6 or 7.

CDR1 and CDR2 (germline): SGHRS, YFSETQ. V dropped 4 bases and J dropped 8 bases, with 18 bases sitting between them. The CDR3 extends over 14 amino acids. A remark on this clone: Its antigen is unknown.

Clones were read by immunoSEQ multiplex PCR, and TCRdb kept only the in-frame ones, dropping some. The repertoire includes 120,000 to 150,000 clones, approximately 94% of them detected once, and approximately 2.1% sits in the top ten. The chain recombines TRBV5-1 with TRBJ1-2; a weak D match, TRBD1 (5 bases). The clonotype was recovered from an adult in good health. The material sequenced was peripheral blood, taken on day 0 of AZD1222 vaccination. The CDR3 nucleotides read TGCGCCAGCAGCCGCGGAGGGACTGAGAGGGGCTACACCTTC. This encodes CASSRGGTERGYTF.